This record covers a single T cell receptor (beta chain). The sample is drawn from a study of OX40 agonist ivuxolimab in advanced cancers. At the level of the study: Treatment of patients was with ivuxolimab, an agonistic anti-OX40 (CD134) antibody. Of mixed ages from about 20 to 90 and averaging about 56 years, the group was around 78% male.

Autoimmune disease history or systemic immunosuppression led to patient exclusion. This CDR3 comprises 15 residues. CDR1 and CDR2 from the germline V gene are ENHRY and SYGVKD. Trimming stripped 4 bases from V and 3 bases from J, with 16 bases between. Generated by immunoSEQ multiplex PCR, the TCRdb table keeps only in-frame clones and is missing some. Among about 78,000 clones, around 90% were seen once, and the ten largest hold roughly 0.23%. The sequence derives from an adult with an advanced solid tumor such as melanoma, head and neck, liver or kidney cancer. This specimen consisted of CD4+ or CD8+ T cells sorted from blood, obtained in a trial of the OX40 agonist ivuxolimab. J is TRBJ2-7 and V is TRBV10-3; D possibly corresponds to TRBD2 (6 bases). In nucleotides, the CDR3 is TGTGCCATCAGTGCCGGGAGCGCGGCGAGCTACGAGCAGTACTTC. Translating it yields CAISAGSAASYEQYF.